These T cell receptor beta chains were read from a single sample in a study of control samples from healthy donors and cancer patients. Data came from immunoSEQ multiplex PCR; TCRdb stores just in-frame clones and leaves some out. The sample lists some 70,000 clones; 83% were seen once. What was sequenced was blood. Receptors were obtained from a man aged 55 to 70 in good health. CDR3s include the opening cysteine and the closing phenylalanine or tryptophan. A D gene is named only where the DNA matches it firmly. Clone size is shown for a subset of rows, as once, few, many or a class of expanded clone.

D,V,size,J,CDR3,DNA
TRBD2,TRBV29-1,.,TRBJ2-1,CSVFGGLAGGVEQFF,TGCAGCGTTTTCGGGGGACTAGCGGGAGGGGTGGAGCAGTTCTTC
.,TRBV6-2/TRBV6-3,.,TRBJ1-5,CASSFLKTGNNYQPQHF,TGTGCCAGCAGTTTTCTAAAGACGGGGAATAATTATCAGCCCCAGCATTTT
.,TRBV5-6,.,TRBJ1-5,CASSFWEGVAQPQHF,TGTGCCAGCAGCTTCTGGGAGGGGGTGGCTCAGCCCCAGCATTTT
TRBD1,TRBV5-4,.,TRBJ1-6,CASSLVTGGSSPLHF,TGTGCCAGCAGCTTGGTGACAGGGGGGTCGTCACCCCTCCACTTT
.,TRBV5-5,.,TRBJ2-2,CASSNEEQGSTGELFF,TGTGCCAGCAGCAACGAGGAACAGGGAAGCACCGGGGAGCTGTTTTTT
TRBD1,TRBV6-6,medium-sized,TRBJ1-1,CASTATGGNTEAFF,TGTGCCAGCACCGCGACAGGGGGGAACACTGAAGCTTTCTTT
.,TRBV11-3,.,TRBJ2-3,CASSGSGGSTDTQYF,TGTGCCAGCAGCGGAAGTGGTGGGAGTACAGATACGCAGTATTTT
.,TRBV24-1,.,TRBJ2-1,CATSAPNGQLGAGEQFF,TGTGCCACCAGTGCCCCCAATGGGCAGCTTGGGGCGGGTGAGCAGTTCTTC
.,TRBV29-1,once,TRBJ1-4,CSAEYRDSTNEKLFF,TGCAGCGCCGAATACAGAGATTCAACTAATGAAAAACTGTTTTTT
TRBD1,TRBV18,.,TRBJ1-1,CASSPLKGAGSEAFF,TGTGCCAGCTCACCACTGAAGGGGGCAGGATCTGAAGCTTTCTTT
TRBD2,TRBV7-2,.,TRBJ2-5,CASSSGRTRQETQYF,TGTGCCAGCAGCTCCGGGAGGACGCGCCAAGAGACCCAGTACTTC
TRBD2,TRBV30,few,TRBJ2-5,CAWSYRRLAGVRGTQYF,TGTGCCTGGAGTTATCGGAGGCTAGCGGGAGTTAGAGGGACCCAGTACTTC
TRBD1,TRBV9,few,TRBJ2-7,CASSAGGQGTYEQYF,TGTGCCAGCAGCGCGGGGGGACAGGGGACCTACGAGCAGTACTTC
TRBD1,TRBV28,.,TRBJ2-7,CASTVDRGSYKQYF,TGTGCCAGCACCGTTGACAGGGGGAGCTACAAGCAGTACTTC
.,TRBV24-1,.,TRBJ2-2,CATGDTSSVSGELFF,TGTGCCACGGGGGACACCTCAAGCGTGTCCGGGGAGCTGTTTTTT
TRBD1,TRBV25-1,.,TRBJ2-7,CASTGTGGTYEQYF,TGTGCCAGCACCGGGACAGGGGGTACCTACGAGCAGTACTTC
.,TRBV18,once,TRBJ2-1,CASSLIQETYNEQFF,TGTGCCAGCTCACTCATCCAGGAAACCTACAATGAGCAGTTCTTC
TRBD1,TRBV10-3,.,TRBJ1-2,CAISETTGGGGYTF,TGTGCCATCAGTGAGACTACAGGGGGGGGAGGCTACACCTTC
.,TRBV7-9,few,TRBJ2-7,CASSASALHEQYF,TGTGCCAGCAGCGCCTCGGCTCTCCACGAGCAGTACTTC
.,TRBV7-9,.,TRBJ2-2,CASSLVAFSAGELFF,TGTGCCAGCAGCTTAGTGGCTTTTTCAGCCGGGGAGCTGTTTTTT
.,TRBV7-8,.,TRBJ1-1,CASSFGRAGPLRGTEAFF,TGTGCCAGCAGCTTTGGCCGTGCCGGACCCCTACGTGGGACTGAAGCTTTCTTT
TRBD2,TRBV2,.,TRBJ2-2,CASSEVPSGRVTGELFF,TGTGCCAGCAGTGAGGTCCCTAGCGGGCGCGTTACCGGGGAGCTGTTTTTT
.,TRBV6-5,.,TRBJ2-2,CASSSSTGELFF,TGTGCCAGCAGTTCCAGCACCGGGGAGCTGTTTTTT
.,TRBV9,.,TRBJ2-3,CASSVSSIAVTSSTDTQYF,TGTGCCAGCAGCGTCTCCTCCATAGCGGTAACGTCTAGCACAGATACGCAGTATTTT
.,TRBV5-1,few,TRBJ2-7,CASSYGGRSYEQYF,TGCGCCAGCAGCTACGGTGGGAGATCCTACGAGCAGTACTTC
.,TRBV6-5,.,TRBJ2-5,CASSYSRGPTETQYF,TGTGCCAGCAGTTACTCCCGGGGCCCGACGGAAACCCAGTACTTC